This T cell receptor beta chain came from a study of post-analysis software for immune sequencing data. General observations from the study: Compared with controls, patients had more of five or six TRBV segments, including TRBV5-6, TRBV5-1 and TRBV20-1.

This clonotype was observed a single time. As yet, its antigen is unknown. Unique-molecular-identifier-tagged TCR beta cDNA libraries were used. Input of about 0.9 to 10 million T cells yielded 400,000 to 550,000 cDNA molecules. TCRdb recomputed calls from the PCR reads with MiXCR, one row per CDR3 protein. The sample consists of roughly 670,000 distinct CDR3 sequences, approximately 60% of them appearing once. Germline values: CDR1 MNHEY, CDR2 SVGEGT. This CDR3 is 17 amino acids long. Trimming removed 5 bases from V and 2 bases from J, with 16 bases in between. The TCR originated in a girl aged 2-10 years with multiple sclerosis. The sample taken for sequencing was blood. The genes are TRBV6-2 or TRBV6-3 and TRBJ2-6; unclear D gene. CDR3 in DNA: TGTGCCAGCAGTCACGAGGCCACTGACACTGGGGCCAACGTCCTGACTTTC. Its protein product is CASSHEATDTGANVLTF.